The sequence of this T cell receptor (beta chain) was determined in a study of blood T cell repertoires in COVID-19. Germline-derived CDR1 and CDR2 are GTSNPN and SVGIG (reference sequence). V lost 1 base to trimming and J lost 0 bases, with 6 bases between them. This CDR3 contains 13 residues. The repertoire was sequenced with immunoSEQ multiplex PCR; TCRdb's copy has only in-frame clones and lacks some. The sample yields 100,000 to 150,000 clones, over 75% seen once. This TCR was sampled from a man aged 25-45 years with COVID-19, enrolled during active disease. The specimen was peripheral blood. The V gene is TRBV30, the J gene TRBJ1-1; D call uncertain. The CDR3 here is CAWSDGLNTEAFF. The DNA of the CDR3 is TGTGCCTGGAGTGATGGGCTGAACACTGAAGCTTTCTTT.